What follows are 14 T cell receptor beta chains derived from one specimen sequenced in a study of blood T cell repertoires in COVID-19. Sequencing used immunoSEQ multiplex PCR; TCRdb keeps in-frame clones, though not all of them. The sample lists tens of thousands of clones, around 85% occurring once. Sample: peripheral blood. These receptors all stem from a human donor in a cohort sampled during active COVID-19.

This chain connects TRBV4-1 to TRBJ2-1; tentative D call: TRBD1 (5 bases). This CDR3 region has 12 residues. V lost 8 bases to trimming and J lost 7 bases, with 12 bases between them. CDR1 is MGHRA and CDR2 is YSYEKL in the germline V gene. CDR3 sequence (DNA): TGCGCCAGCTCAGGGAACGGTAATGAGCAGTTCTTC. Amino acid sequence: CASSGNGNEQFF.

The chain recombines TRBV30 with TRBJ1-1; TRBD1 might be the D (5 bases). Germline assignment: CDR1 GTSNPN and CDR2 SVGIG (reference sequence). V lost 2 bases and J lost 0, with 13 bases in between. This CDR3 has 15 residues. CDR3 in DNA: TGTGCCTGGAGTTTGGGGGGGAACCTGAACACTGAAGCTTTCTTT. Protein sequence: CAWSLGGNLNTEAFF.

The count of this clone is one. The V call is TRBV4-1, the J call TRBJ2-3; 15 bases match TRBD2. With 3 bases clipped from V and 2 bases from J, the junction kept 3 bases outside the gene matches. The CDR3 runs 17 residues. CDR1 is MGHRA and CDR2 is YSYEKL in the germline V gene. Here the CDR3 reads CASSQGTSGGPTDTQYF. CDR3 nucleotide sequence: TGCGCCAGCAGCCAGGGGACTAGCGGGGGGCCCACAGATACGCAGTATTTT.

There are a few counts of this clone. CDR3 bases: TGCGCCAGCAGACCGACGGCACTAGCCCAAGAGACCCAGTACTTC. Translating gives CASRPTALAQETQYF. The chain has TRBV5-1 and TRBJ2-5; D may be TRBD2 (6 bases). CDR1 is SGHRS, CDR2 YFSETQ, per germline. The V and J ends lost 5 bases and 1 base respectively, with 15 bases between them. The CDR3 sequence is 15 residues long.

The CDR3 protein is CASRNTGNTIYF. The CDR3 nucleotides read TGTGCCAGCAGGAACACTGGAAACACCATATATTTT. The chain recombines TRBV6-5 with TRBJ1-3; D is unresolved. The CDR3 spans 12 residues. V was cut by 6 bases and J by 2 bases, with 5 bases left in between. CDR1 is MNHEY, CDR2 SVGAGI, per germline.

The V call is TRBV7-2, the J call TRBJ1-2, with a tentative D call TRBD1 (5 bases). V lost 1 base and J lost 4, with 16 bases in between. Germline-derived CDR1 and CDR2 are SGHTA and FQGNSA. The CDR3 covers 16 residues. CDR3 sequence: CASSLGGVLEAYGYTF. In DNA, the CDR3 is TGTGCCAGCAGCTTAGGGGGGGTGTTGGAAGCCTATGGCTACACCTTC. The full variable domain, its missing parts supplied by reference TRBV7-2 and TRBJ1-2, is GAGVSQSPSNKVTEKGKDVELRCDPISGHTALYWYRQSLGQGLEFLIYFQGNSAPDKSGLPSDRFSAERTGGSVSTLTIQRTQQEDSAVYLCASSLGGVLEAYGYTFGSGTRLTVV.

CDR3 DNA: TGTGCCAGCAGGGGGGGGAGCTCCTACAATGAGCAGTTCTTC. As protein: CASRGGSSYNEQFF. J is TRBJ2-1 and V is TRBV6-5; 7 positions agree with TRBD2. V lost 6 bases, J lost 0 bases, and 2 bases stayed unmatched. CDR1 is MNHEY and CDR2 is SVGAGI in the germline V gene. This CDR3 is 14 amino acids long.

The chain combines TRBV6-2 or TRBV6-3 with TRBJ2-7; 9 positions match TRBD2. Germline CDR1 and CDR2: MNHEY and SVGEGT. Trimming at V came to 8 bases and at J to 5 bases, leaving 16 bases not matched to a gene. CDR3 length: 16 amino acids. The CDR3 loop reads CASCRWRGGPVNEQYF. The CDR3 bases are TGTGCCAGCTGCCGATGGCGGGGGGGACCAGTGAACGAGCAGTACTTC.

V and J are TRBV7-2 and TRBJ1-2; a weak D match, TRBD1 (5 bases). Trimming cost V 1 base and J 5 bases, with 14 bases left between them. The CDR3 spans 15 residues. Per the germline V gene, CDR1 is SGHTA and CDR2 is FQGNSA. Written as DNA, the CDR3 is TGTGCCAGCAGCTTAGTTTCAGGGCGCCAGTATGGCTACACCTTC. It encodes CASSLVSGRQYGYTF.

The sample holds one count of this clone. This sequence joins TRBV11-3 and TRBJ2-3; 14 positions agree with TRBD2. The V segment lost 4 bases and the J segment 6 bases; nucleotides outside the gene matches: 6. Germline assignment: CDR1 SGHNT and CDR2 YENEEA. The CDR3 loop spans 16 amino acids. Here the CDR3 DNA reads TGTGCCAGCAGCTCTGGGACTAGCGGGGGTTATGATACGCAGTATTTT. Its translation is CASSSGTSGGYDTQYF.

This sequence joins TRBV5-1 and TRBJ1-1; 7 bases fit TRBD1. Germline loops: CDR1 SGHRS, CDR2 YFSETQ. Trimming took 0 bases from V and 0 from J; bases not matched to a gene: 8. The CDR3 length is 17 residues. The CDR3 sequence: CASSLAKRQGLNTEAFF. The DNA for the CDR3 is TGCGCCAGCAGCTTGGCCAAAAGACAGGGTTTGAACACTGAAGCTTTCTTT. Using reference TRBV5-1 and TRBJ1-1 for the parts outside the CDR3, the full variable domain is KAGVTQTPRYLIKTRGQQVTLSCSPISGHRSVSWYQQTPGQGLQFLFEYFSETQRNKGNFPGRFSGRQFSNSRSEMNVSTLELGDSALYLCASSLAKRQGLNTEAFFGQGTRLTVV.

The rearrangement uses TRBV12-5 and TRBJ2-3; D remains unclear. Germline CDR1 and CDR2: LGHNT and FRNRAP. The CDR3 is 14 amino acids. The germline V and J ends were trimmed by 2 bases and 2 bases, with 8 bases remaining between them. The CDR3 sequence: CASGLSVVTDTQYF. The CDR3 DNA is TGTGCTAGTGGTTTGTCAGTCGTCACAGATACGCAGTATTTT.

This clone is a singleton in its sample. The chain links TRBV7-2 to TRBJ2-5; 9 bases align to TRBD1. The ends lost 4 bases at V and 1 base at J; junction bases unmatched: 1. CDR1 and CDR2 (germline): SGHTA, FQGNSA. The CDR3 extends over 14 amino acids. CDR3 sequence reads: CASSSQGAQETQYF. The CDR3 bases are TGTGCCAGCAGCTCACAGGGGGCCCAAGAGACCCAGTACTTC.

The chain joins TRBV12-3 or TRBV12-4 to TRBJ2-7; a weak D match, TRBD2 (6 bases). The germline V and J ends were trimmed by 3 bases and 0 bases, with 6 bases remaining between them. The CDR3 sequence is 13 residues long. The CDR3 loop reads CASSFGSSYEQYF. The CDR3 nucleotides read TGTGCCAGCAGTTTCGGGAGCTCCTACGAGCAGTACTTC.